These 6 T cell receptor beta chains came from one sample sequenced in a study of blood T cell repertoires in COVID-19. Using immunoSEQ multiplex PCR, the repertoire was profiled, and TCRdb retains in-frame clones only, with some absent. Of around 260,000 clones listed, 86% were seen once; the top ten hold about 9.8%. The sample taken for sequencing was peripheral blood. The origin of the receptors is a man aged 35 to 55 who had recovered from COVID-19.

The chain employs TRBV3-1 (or the pseudogene TRBV3-2) and TRBJ1-2, with 7 bases lining up with TRBD1. The V gene end was trimmed by 3 bases and the J gene end by 7 bases; junction bases not matched to a gene: 5. The CDR3 contains 13 residues. The germline V gene has CDR1 LGHDT and CDR2 YNNKEL (reference sequence). In DNA, the CDR3 is TGTGCCAGCAGCCACCAAACAGGGGTTGGCTACACCTTC. This codes for CASSHQTGVGYTF.

This clone was picked up a small number of times. V is TRBV5-6 and J is TRBJ2-7; D possibly corresponds to TRBD1 (6 bases). CDR3 length: 15 amino acids. The V end lost 0 bases, the J end lost 2 bases, and 12 bases lay between the germline ends. Germline V gene data show CDR1 as SGHDT and CDR2 as YYEEEE. Written as DNA, the CDR3 is TGTGCCAGCAGCTTGGTACAGCAGGGGCCCTACGAGCAGTACTTC. It is translated as CASSLVQQGPYEQYF.

The rearrangement joins TRBV5-4 to TRBJ2-1; D perhaps matches TRBD2 (5 bases). From germline, CDR1 is SGHNT and CDR2 YYREEE (reference sequence). Trimming pared 1 base from V and 2 bases from J, leaving 10 bases between. This CDR3 has 15 residues. CDR3 protein: CASSLRAVAYNEQFF. DNA for the CDR3: TGTGCCAGCAGCTTGAGAGCGGTTGCCTACAATGAGCAGTTCTTC.

This chain links TRBV7-9 with TRBJ2-1; D is possibly TRBD2 (6 bases). Deletions cut 7 bases from V and 5 bases from J, with 18 bases between. The CDR3 contains 15 residues. The germline CDR1 and CDR2 sequences are SEHNR and FQNEAQ (reference sequence). DNA of the CDR3: TGTGCCAGCACCATACTGGAGCGGGCCCACAATGAGCAGTTCTTC. It translates to CASTILERAHNEQFF.

This chain links TRBV29-1 with TRBJ1-3, with D uncertain. V was trimmed by 4 bases and J by 4 bases, leaving 8 bases between them. Germline V lookup: CDR1 SQVTM, CDR2 ANQGSEA. CDR3 size: 12 residues. CDR3 in amino acids: CSVVEQGNTIYF. CDR3 DNA sequence: TGCAGCGTTGTGGAGCAAGGAAACACCATATATTTT. The whole variable domain, remainder taken from reference TRBV29-1 and TRBJ1-3, is SAVISQKPSRDICQRGTSLTIQCQVDSQVTMMFWYRQQPGQSLTLIATANQGSEATYESGFVIDKFPISRPNLTFSTLTVSNMSPEDSSIYLCSVVEQGNTIYFGEGSWLTVV.

This clone occurred once. The rearrangement joins TRBV6-1 to TRBJ1-3, with D uncertain. Trimming stripped 5 bases from V and 4 bases from J, with 12 bases between. The CDR3 has 14 amino acids. Germline loops: CDR1 MNHNS, CDR2 SASEGT. CDR3 sequence reads: CASSPPSGGNTIYF. In DNA, the CDR3 is TGTGCCAGCAGTCCCCCCAGCGGGGGAAACACCATATATTTT.